This entry features one TCR beta chain sequence. The data originate from a study of blood T cell repertoires in COVID-19. Across the whole study: The United States, Italy and Spain provided the acute and convalescent COVID-19 samples. The cDNA or gDNA used as material had been derived from T cells, B-cell-depleted T cells, or PBMCs.

Per the original data handling: Cell counts per sample came from amplifying reference gene primers. Data came from immunoSEQ multiplex PCR; TCRdb stores just in-frame clones and leaves some out. The V and J calls and clone size come from that table; D and trimming were worked out from the DNA. This table has some 250,000 clones, less than 90% appearing once. Germline lookup yields CDR1 MGHRA and CDR2 YSYEKL. V was clipped by 4 bases and J by 5 bases; unmatched bases: 5. This CDR3 contains 15 residues. The origin of this receptor is a man in his sixties with acute or convalescent COVID-19. The chain couples TRBV4-1 to TRBJ1-6, with TRBD1 identical over 7 bases. The specimen was peripheral blood. The CDR3, as DNA: TGCGCCAGCAGCCTCCGGGACAGAGATAATTCACCCCTCCACTTT. This encodes CASSLRDRDNSPLHF.